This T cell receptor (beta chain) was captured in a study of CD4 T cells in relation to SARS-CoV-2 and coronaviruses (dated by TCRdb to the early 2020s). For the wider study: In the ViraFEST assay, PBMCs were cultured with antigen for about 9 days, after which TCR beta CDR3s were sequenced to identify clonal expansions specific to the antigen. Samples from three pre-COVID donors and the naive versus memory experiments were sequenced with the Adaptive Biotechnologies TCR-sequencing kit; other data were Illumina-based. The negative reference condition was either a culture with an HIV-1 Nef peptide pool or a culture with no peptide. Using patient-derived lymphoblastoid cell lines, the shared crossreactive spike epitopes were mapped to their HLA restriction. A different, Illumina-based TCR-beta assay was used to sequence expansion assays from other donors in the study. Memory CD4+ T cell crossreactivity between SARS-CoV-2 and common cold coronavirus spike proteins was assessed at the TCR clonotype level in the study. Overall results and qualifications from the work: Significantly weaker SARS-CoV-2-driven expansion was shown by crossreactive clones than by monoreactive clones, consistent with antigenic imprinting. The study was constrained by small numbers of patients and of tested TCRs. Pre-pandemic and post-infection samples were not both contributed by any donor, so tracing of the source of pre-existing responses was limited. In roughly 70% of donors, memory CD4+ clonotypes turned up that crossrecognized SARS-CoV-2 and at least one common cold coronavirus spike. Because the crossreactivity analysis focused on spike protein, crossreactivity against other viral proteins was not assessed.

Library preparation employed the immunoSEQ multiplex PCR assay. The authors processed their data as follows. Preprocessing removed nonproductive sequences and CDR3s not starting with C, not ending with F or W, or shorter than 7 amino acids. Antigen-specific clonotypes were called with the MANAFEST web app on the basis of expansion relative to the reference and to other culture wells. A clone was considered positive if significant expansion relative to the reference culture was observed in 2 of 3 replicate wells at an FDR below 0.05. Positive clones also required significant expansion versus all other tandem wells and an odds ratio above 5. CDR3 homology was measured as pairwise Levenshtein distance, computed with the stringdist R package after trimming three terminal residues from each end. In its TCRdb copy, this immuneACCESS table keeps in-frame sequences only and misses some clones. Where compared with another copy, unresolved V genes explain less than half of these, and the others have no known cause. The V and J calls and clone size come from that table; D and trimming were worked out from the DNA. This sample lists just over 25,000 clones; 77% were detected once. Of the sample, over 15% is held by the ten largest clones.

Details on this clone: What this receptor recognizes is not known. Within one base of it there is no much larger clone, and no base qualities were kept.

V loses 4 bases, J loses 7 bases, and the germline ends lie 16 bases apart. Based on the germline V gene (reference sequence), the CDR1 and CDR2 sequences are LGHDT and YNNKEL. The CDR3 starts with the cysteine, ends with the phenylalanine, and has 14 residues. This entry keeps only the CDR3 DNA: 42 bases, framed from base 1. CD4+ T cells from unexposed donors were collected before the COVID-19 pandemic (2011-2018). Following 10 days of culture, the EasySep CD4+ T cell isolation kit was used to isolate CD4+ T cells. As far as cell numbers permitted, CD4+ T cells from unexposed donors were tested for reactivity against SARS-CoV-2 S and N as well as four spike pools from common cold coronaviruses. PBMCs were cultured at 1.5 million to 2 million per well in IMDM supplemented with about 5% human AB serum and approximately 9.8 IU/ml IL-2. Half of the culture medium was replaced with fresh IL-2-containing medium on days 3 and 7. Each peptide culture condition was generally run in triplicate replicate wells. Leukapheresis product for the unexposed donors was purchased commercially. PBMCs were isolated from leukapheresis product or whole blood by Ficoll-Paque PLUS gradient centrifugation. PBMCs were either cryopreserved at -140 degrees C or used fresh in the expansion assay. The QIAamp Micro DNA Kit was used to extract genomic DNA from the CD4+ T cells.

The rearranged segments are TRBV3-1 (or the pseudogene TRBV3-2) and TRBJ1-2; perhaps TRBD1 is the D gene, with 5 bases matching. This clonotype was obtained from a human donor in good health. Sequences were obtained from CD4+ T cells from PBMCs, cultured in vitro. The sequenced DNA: TGTGCCAGCAGCCCCTTCACCGGGACGGCTGGCTACACCTTC. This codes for CASSPFTGTAGYTF.